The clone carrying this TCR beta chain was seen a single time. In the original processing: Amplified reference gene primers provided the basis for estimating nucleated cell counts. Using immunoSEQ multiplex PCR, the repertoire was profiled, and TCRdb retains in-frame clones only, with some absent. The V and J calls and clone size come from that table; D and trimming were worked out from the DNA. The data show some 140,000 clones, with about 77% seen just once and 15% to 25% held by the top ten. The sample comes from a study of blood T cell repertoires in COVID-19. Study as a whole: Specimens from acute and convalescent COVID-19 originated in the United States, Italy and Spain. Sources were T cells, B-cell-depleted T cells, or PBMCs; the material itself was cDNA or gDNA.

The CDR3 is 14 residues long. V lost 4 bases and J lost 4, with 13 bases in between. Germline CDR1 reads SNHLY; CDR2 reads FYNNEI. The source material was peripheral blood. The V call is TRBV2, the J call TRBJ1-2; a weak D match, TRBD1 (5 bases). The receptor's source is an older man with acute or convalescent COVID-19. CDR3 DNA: TGTGCCAGCAGTGGTGACGGACACGTCTATGGCTACACCTTC. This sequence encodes CASSGDGHVYGYTF.